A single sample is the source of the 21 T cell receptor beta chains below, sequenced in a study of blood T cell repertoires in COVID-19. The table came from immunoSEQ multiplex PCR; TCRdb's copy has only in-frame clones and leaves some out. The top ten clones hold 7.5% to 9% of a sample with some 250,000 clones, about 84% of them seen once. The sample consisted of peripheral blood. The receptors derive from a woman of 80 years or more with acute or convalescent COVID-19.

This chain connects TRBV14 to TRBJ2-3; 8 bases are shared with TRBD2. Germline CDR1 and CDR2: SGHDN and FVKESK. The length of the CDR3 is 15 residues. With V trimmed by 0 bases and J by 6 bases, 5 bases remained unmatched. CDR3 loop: CASSQEVAGFDTQYF. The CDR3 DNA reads TGTGCCAGCAGCCAAGAAGTAGCGGGGTTCGATACGCAGTATTTT.

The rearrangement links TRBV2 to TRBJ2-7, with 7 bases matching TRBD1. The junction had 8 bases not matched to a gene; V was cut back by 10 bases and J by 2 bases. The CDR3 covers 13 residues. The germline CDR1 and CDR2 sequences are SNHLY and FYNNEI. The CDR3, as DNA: TGTGCCACCTCCCGGGACAGAGCCTACGAGCAGTACTTC. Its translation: CATSRDRAYEQYF.

In DNA form, the CDR3 reads TGTGCCAGCAGCCTAAATACGGGGATAGGAGAGACCCAGTACTTC. Amino acid sequence: CASSLNTGIGETQYF. The genes are TRBV14 and TRBJ2-5; D perhaps matches TRBD2 (5 bases). CDR1 is SGHDN, CDR2 FVKESK, per germline. Trimming took 4 bases from V and 4 from J, leaving 16 bases between them. This CDR3 contains 15 residues.

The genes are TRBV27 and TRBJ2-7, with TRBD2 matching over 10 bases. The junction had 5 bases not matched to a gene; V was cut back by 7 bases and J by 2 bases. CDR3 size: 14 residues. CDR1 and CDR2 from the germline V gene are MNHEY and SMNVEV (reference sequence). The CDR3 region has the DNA TGTGCCAGCACCGGAGCGGGAGGGCCCTACGAGCAGTACTTC. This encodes CASTGAGGPYEQYF.

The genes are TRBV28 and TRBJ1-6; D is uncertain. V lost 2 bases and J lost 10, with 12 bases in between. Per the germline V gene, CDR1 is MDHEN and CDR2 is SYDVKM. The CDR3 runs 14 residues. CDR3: CASSLQQRFSPLHF. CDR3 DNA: TGTGCCAGCAGTTTACAGCAGAGGTTCTCACCCCTCCACTTT.

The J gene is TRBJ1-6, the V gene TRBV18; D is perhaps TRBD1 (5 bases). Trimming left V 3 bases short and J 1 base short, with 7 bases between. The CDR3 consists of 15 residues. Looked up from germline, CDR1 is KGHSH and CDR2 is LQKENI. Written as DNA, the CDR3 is TGTGCCAGCTCACCCAGGGTATCCTATAATTCACCCCTCCACTTT. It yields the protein CASSPRVSYNSPLHF.

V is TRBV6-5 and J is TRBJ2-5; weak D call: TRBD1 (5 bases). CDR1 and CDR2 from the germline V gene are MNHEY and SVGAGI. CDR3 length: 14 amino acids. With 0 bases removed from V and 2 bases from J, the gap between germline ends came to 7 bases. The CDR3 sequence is CASSYSRQQETQYF. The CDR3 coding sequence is TGTGCCAGCAGTTACTCGAGACAGCAAGAGACCCAGTACTTC.

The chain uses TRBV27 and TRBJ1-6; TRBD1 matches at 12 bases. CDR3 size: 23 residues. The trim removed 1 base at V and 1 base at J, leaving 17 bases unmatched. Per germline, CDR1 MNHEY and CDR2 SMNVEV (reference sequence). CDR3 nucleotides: TGTGCCAGCAGTTTATACTATATCCCGGGACAGGGGGCAAGGAGGTCCTATAATTCACCCCTCCACTTT. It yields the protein CASSLYYIPGQGARRSYNSPLHF.

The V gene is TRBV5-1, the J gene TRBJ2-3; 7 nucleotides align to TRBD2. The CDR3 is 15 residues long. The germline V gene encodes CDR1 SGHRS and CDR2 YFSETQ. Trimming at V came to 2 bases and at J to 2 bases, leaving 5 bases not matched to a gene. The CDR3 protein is CASSLAGPSTDTQYF. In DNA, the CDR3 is TGCGCCAGCAGCTTAGCGGGACCATCCACAGATACGCAGTATTTT.

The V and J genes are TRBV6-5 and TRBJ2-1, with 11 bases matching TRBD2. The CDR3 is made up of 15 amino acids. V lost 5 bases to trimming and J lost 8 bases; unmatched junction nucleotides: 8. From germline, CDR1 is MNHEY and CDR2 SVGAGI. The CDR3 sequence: CASSRRLAGPHEQFF. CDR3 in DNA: TGTGCCAGCAGTCGCCGACTAGCGGGACCCCATGAGCAGTTCTTC.

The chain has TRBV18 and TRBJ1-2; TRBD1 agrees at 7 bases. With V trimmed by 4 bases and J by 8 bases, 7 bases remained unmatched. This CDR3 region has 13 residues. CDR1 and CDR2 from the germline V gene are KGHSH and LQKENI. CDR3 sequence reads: CASSLDRVGGYTF. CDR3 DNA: TGTGCCAGCTCACTCGACAGGGTGGGAGGCTACACCTTC.

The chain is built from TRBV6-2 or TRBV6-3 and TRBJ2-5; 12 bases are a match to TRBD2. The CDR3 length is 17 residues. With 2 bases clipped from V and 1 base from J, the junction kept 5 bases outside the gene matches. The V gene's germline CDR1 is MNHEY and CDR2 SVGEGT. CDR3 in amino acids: CASSYPSGRGFQETQYF. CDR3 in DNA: TGTGCCAGCAGTTACCCTAGCGGGAGGGGATTCCAAGAGACCCAGTACTTC.

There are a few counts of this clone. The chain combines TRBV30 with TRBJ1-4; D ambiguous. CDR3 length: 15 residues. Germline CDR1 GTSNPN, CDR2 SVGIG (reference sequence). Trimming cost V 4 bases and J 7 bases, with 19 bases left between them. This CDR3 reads CAWNPTGREGEKLFF. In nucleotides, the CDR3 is TGTGCCTGGAATCCAACGGGGAGGGAAGGTGAAAAACTGTTTTTT.

The CDR3 protein is CASRESRVDGYTF. The DNA for the CDR3 is TGTGCCAGCAGGGAGTCCAGGGTGGACGGCTACACCTTC. The rearrangement joins TRBV2 to TRBJ1-2, with D possibly being TRBD1 (5 bases). Trimming shortened V by 6 bases and J by 8 bases, and 16 bases separated the two germline ends. The V gene's germline CDR1 is SNHLY and CDR2 FYNNEI. The CDR3 runs 13 residues.

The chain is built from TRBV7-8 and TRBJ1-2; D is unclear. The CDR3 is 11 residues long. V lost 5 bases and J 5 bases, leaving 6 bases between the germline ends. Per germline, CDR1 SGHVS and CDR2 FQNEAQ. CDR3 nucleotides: TGTGCCAGCAGCCCTCTTTATGGCTACACCTTC. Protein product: CASSPLYGYTF.

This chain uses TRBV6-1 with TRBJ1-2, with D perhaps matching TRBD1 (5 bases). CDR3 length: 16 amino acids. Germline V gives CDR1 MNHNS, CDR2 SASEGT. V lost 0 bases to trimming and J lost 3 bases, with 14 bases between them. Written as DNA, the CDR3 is TGTGCCAGCAGTGAAGCGCTAGGGGTAGGGTACTATGGCTACACCTTC. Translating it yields CASSEALGVGYYGYTF.

Here the CDR3 DNA reads TGCGCCAGCAGCTCCAAGGGGTTTGAAACCGGGGAGCTGTTTTTT. Protein sequence: CASSSKGFETGELFF. J is TRBJ2-2 and V is TRBV5-1; possibly TRBD1 for D (5 bases). Per germline, CDR1 SGHRS and CDR2 YFSETQ. Trimming removed 3 bases from V and 5 bases from J, with 14 bases in between. CDR3 size: 15 residues. Looking up the rest from reference TRBV5-1 and TRBJ2-2 gives the full variable domain: KAGVTQTPRYLIKTRGQQVTLSCSPISGHRSVSWYQQTPGQGLQFLFEYFSETQRNKGNFPGRFSGRQFSNSRSEMNVSTLELGDSALYLCASSSKGFETGELFFGEGSRLTVL.

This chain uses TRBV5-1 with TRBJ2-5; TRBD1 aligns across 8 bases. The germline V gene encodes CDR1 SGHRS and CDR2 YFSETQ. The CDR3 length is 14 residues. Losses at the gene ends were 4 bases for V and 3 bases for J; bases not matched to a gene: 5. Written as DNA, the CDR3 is TGCGCCAGCAGCATCGGACAGGGAAAAGAGACCCAGTACTTC. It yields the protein CASSIGQGKETQYF. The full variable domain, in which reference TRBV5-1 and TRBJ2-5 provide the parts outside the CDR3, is KAGVTQTPRYLIKTRGQQVTLSCSPISGHRSVSWYQQTPGQGLQFLFEYFSETQRNKGNFPGRFSGRQFSNSRSEMNVSTLELGDSALYLCASSIGQGKETQYFGPGTRLLVL.

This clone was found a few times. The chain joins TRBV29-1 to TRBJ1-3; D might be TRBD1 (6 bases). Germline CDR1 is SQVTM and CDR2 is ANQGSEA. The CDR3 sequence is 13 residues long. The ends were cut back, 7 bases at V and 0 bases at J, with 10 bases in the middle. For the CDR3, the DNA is TGCAGCGGGACAGAACACTCTGGAAACACCATATATTTT. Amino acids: CSGTEHSGNTIYF.

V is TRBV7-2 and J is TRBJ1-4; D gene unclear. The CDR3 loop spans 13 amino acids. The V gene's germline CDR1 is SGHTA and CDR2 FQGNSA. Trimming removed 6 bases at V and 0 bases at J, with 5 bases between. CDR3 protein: CASRTPTNEKLFF. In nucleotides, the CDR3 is TGTGCCAGCAGGACTCCAACTAATGAAAAACTGTTTTTT.

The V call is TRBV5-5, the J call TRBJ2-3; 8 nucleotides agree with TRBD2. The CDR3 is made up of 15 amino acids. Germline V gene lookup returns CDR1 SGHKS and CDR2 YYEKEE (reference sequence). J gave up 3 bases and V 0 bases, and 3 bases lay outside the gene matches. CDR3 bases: TGTGCCAGCAGCTTGGATAGCGGGGAAACAGATACGCAGTATTTT. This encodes CASSLDSGETDTQYF.